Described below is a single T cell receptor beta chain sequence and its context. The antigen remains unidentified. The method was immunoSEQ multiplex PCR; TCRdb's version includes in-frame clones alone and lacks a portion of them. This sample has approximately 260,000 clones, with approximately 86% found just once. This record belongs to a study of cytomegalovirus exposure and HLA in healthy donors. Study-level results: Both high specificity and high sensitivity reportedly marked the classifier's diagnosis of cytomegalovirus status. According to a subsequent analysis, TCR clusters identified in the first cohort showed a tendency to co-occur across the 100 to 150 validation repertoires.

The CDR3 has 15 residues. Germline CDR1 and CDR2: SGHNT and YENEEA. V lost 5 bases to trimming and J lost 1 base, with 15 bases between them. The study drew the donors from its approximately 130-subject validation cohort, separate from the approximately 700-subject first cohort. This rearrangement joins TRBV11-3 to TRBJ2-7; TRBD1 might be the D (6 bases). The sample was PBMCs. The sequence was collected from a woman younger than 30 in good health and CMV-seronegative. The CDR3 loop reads CASSPGQLKSYEQYF. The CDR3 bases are TGTGCCAGCAGCCCCGGACAGTTGAAGTCCTACGAGCAGTACTTC.